This T cell receptor beta chain was sequenced for a study of T cell repertoires in cytomegalovirus infection. Study context: CMV infection together with matching HLA type was indicated by public TCR beta signatures.

TCRdb independently ran MiXCR on the reads; one entry per CDR3 protein. The sample lists roughly 230,000 distinct CDR3 sequences; around an eighth were seen once. After removal of 3 bases from V and 8 bases from J, the junction contained 4 bases not matched to a gene. This CDR3 contains 14 residues. In germline, CDR1 is MNHEY, CDR2 SMNVEV (reference sequence). A note on this clonotype: Its target is not known.

Study observations and caveats: It was HLA-C-restricted CMV-specific TCR beta clonotypes that dominated the response ex vivo.

The V call is TRBV27, the J call TRBJ2-1; 10 nucleotides line up with TRBD2. The TCR comes from a human donor in good health (CMV status not recorded). Some clones in this sample may be carry-over from other donors' samples. The sample was PBMCs. The CDR3 DNA follows: TGTGCCAGCAGTTTTAGCGGGAGGAGCGATGAGCAGTTCTTC. It yields the protein CASSFSGRSDEQFF.